The 30 T cell receptor beta chains reported below all come from one sample, sequenced in a study of PD-L1 blockade in urothelial cancer. The time point denotes: pretreatment peripheral blood. Profiling relied on immunoSEQ multiplex PCR, and the TCRdb table lists in-frame clones only, not all of them. The data contain some 45,000 clones, around nine tenths of them singletons. Sequencing was performed on PBMCs, taken around atezolizumab (anti-PD-L1) treatment. The receptor source for this set is a donor at least 40 years old with urothelial cancer.

DNA for the CDR3: TGTGCCAGTAGCCCGTATGTCAGCGAGGGCATTCAGTACTTC. Its protein product is CASSPYVSEGIQYF. V usage is TRBV19 and J usage is TRBJ2-4; tentative D call: TRBD2 (5 bases). The V and J ends lost 6 bases and 9 bases respectively, with 18 bases between them. The germline V gene has CDR1 LNHDA and CDR2 SQIVND (reference sequence). The CDR3 runs 14 residues.

The V and J genes are TRBV19 and TRBJ2-1; 8 positions match TRBD2. With V trimmed by 5 bases and J by 5 bases, 5 bases remained unmatched. The CDR3 sequence is 14 residues long. Germline CDR1 and CDR2: LNHDA and SQIVND (reference sequence). Here the CDR3 reads CASSLAGFNNEQFF. CDR3 DNA sequence: TGTGCCAGTAGTTTAGCGGGATTCAACAATGAGCAGTTCTTC.

The V call is TRBV5-1, the J call TRBJ1-2, with TRBD1 matching over 7 bases. Germline values: CDR1 SGHRS, CDR2 YFSETQ. The CDR3 runs 14 residues. The ends lost 4 bases at V and 8 bases at J; junction bases unmatched: 11. CDR3 loop: CASSPGQAGGGYTF. The DNA for the CDR3 is TGCGCCAGCAGCCCAGGACAGGCGGGGGGGGGCTACACCTTC.

The V call is TRBV28, the J call TRBJ1-3; no definite D call. Trimming removed 6 bases from V and 4 bases from J, with 16 bases in between. The CDR3 extends over 15 amino acids. Germline loops: CDR1 MDHEN, CDR2 SYDVKM. The CDR3 nucleotides are TGTGCCAGCAGGGAACCTCTAGGCCGCGGAAACACCATATATTTT. Encoded protein: CASREPLGRGNTIYF.

The V call is TRBV15, the J call TRBJ2-1; 9 bases are a match to TRBD2. Trimming cost V 6 bases and J 2 bases; bases outside gene matches: 2. CDR3 size: 14 residues. Germline CDR1 LNHNV, CDR2 YYDKDF (reference sequence). Written as DNA, the CDR3 is TGTGCCACCAGGCCTAGCGGGACCTACAATGAGCAGTTCTTC. It encodes CATRPSGTYNEQFF. Looking up the rest from reference TRBV15 and TRBJ2-1 gives the full variable domain: DAMVIQNPRYQVTQFGKPVTLSCSQTLNHNVMYWYQQKSSQAPKLLFHYYDKDFNNEADTPDNFQSRRPNTSFCFLDIRSPGLGDTAMYLCATRPSGTYNEQFFGPGTRLTVL.

In this sample, this clone turned up once. The chain carries TRBV30 and TRBJ1-2; tentatively, D is TRBD1 (5 bases). The V and J ends lost 0 bases and 8 bases respectively, with 16 bases between them. The CDR3 contains 14 residues. CDR1 GTSNPN and CDR2 SVGIG come from the germline V gene (reference sequence). The CDR3 sequence is CAWSVAPRGGGYTF. In nucleotides, the CDR3 is TGTGCCTGGAGTGTGGCCCCCCGGGGGGGAGGCTACACCTTC. The variable domain in full, completed from reference TRBV30 and TRBJ1-2, reads SQTIHQWPATLVQPVGSPLSLECTVEGTSNPNLYWYRQAAGRGLQLLFYSVGIGQISSEVPQNLSASRPQDRQFILSSKKLLLSDSGFYLCAWSVAPRGGGYTFGSGTRLTVV.

As for this clone: This CDR3 is also generated by other DNA sequences in the sample. The chain combines TRBV30 with TRBJ1-5; D is unresolved. V dropped 1 base and J dropped 2 bases, with 6 bases sitting between them. The CDR3 runs to 13 residues. The germline V gene encodes CDR1 GTSNPN and CDR2 SVGIG (reference sequence). The CDR3 DNA reads as TGTGCCTGGAGTGGGCAGGGCAATCAGCCCCAGCATTTT. Translation gives CAWSGQGNQPQHF.

The J gene is TRBJ2-2, the V gene TRBV15; the D gene is possibly TRBD2 (7 bases). With 0 bases removed from V and 4 bases from J, the gap between germline ends came to 15 bases. Per the germline V gene, CDR1 is LNHNV and CDR2 is YYDKDF (reference sequence). The CDR3 runs 17 residues. Here the CDR3 reads CATSRDRGAWGTGELFF. CDR3 in DNA: TGTGCCACCAGCAGAGATCGGGGGGCCTGGGGCACCGGGGAGCTGTTTTTT.

The chain has TRBV9 and TRBJ2-5; a possible D gene is TRBD2 (5 bases). The CDR3 extends over 15 amino acids. Between the trimmed V and J ends, which lost 0 bases and 0 bases, there was a span of 9 bases. CDR1 is SGDLS, CDR2 YYNGEE, per germline. The DNA of the CDR3 is TGTGCCAGCAGCGTAGCTTCGGGGTACCAAGAGACCCAGTACTTC. It yields the protein CASSVASGYQETQYF.

The chain has TRBV7-2 and TRBJ2-7, with 8 nucleotides matching TRBD2. The ends lost 0 bases at V and 6 bases at J; junction bases unmatched: 7. Germline V lookup: CDR1 SGHTA, CDR2 FQGNSA. The length of the CDR3 is 15 residues. CDR3 sequence: CASSLALGLAGEQYF. Written as DNA, the CDR3 is TGTGCCAGCAGCTTAGCGCTAGGACTAGCTGGCGAGCAGTACTTC.

The chain joins TRBV7-9 to TRBJ2-6; D is possibly TRBD2 (7 bases). V was shortened by 4 bases and J by 4 bases, with 11 bases between the two germline ends. The length of the CDR3 is 15 residues. Germline V gene lookup returns CDR1 SEHNR and CDR2 FQNEAQ (reference sequence). This CDR3 reads CASSSRGAGANVLTF. Here the CDR3 DNA reads TGTGCCAGCAGCTCCCGGGGGGCCGGGGCCAACGTCCTGACTTTC.

The V call is TRBV7-2, the J call TRBJ1-1; D call uncertain. Germline V lookup: CDR1 SGHTA, CDR2 FQGNSA. Trimming removed 6 bases from V and 4 bases from J, with 12 bases in between. The CDR3 runs to 13 residues. The CDR3 here is CASRPREGTEAFF. CDR3 sequence (DNA): TGTGCCAGCAGGCCGAGGGAGGGCACTGAAGCTTTCTTT.

This clone was seen only a few times. Here the CDR3 reads CASSTTGGAGRNTEAFF. For the CDR3, the DNA is TGTGCCAGCAGCACTACAGGGGGCGCGGGTCGGAACACTGAAGCTTTCTTT. The genes are TRBV7-9 and TRBJ1-1; 9 bases fit TRBD1. The CDR3 length is 17 residues. The germline CDR1 and CDR2 sequences are SEHNR and FQNEAQ (reference sequence). V was clipped by 5 bases and J by 1 base; unmatched bases: 11.

Note on this clone: This sample also contains other DNA sequences that code for the same CDR3. The rearrangement joins TRBV28 to TRBJ2-7, with a possible D match to TRBD2 (6 bases). V lost 1 base and J 6 bases, leaving 7 bases between the germline ends. The V gene's germline CDR1 is MDHEN and CDR2 SYDVKM. This CDR3 comprises 12 residues. Here the CDR3 reads CASSLLGGEQYF. CDR3 bases: TGTGCCAGCAGTTTATTGGGAGGCGAGCAGTACTTC.

This rearrangement joins TRBV19 to TRBJ1-5, with a weak D call TRBD1 (6 bases). Trimming took off 3 bases at V and 4 bases at J, with 16 bases between the two ends. Germline V gene sequence: CDR1 LNHDA, CDR2 SQIVND (reference sequence). The CDR3 consists of 16 residues. The CDR3 is CASSIWGRGRNQPQHF. CDR3 sequence (DNA): TGTGCCAGTAGTATTTGGGGCAGGGGCCGTAATCAGCCCCAGCATTTT.

This chain connects TRBV7-3 to TRBJ2-3; D not certain. This CDR3 has 16 amino acids. Per germline, CDR1 SGHTA and CDR2 FQGTGA. With 0 bases removed from V and 0 bases from J, the gap between germline ends came to 10 bases. CDR3 residues: CASSLTFATSTDTQYF. The CDR3 DNA sequence: TGTGCCAGCAGCTTAACGTTTGCCACTAGCACAGATACGCAGTATTTT. The whole variable domain, remainder taken from reference TRBV7-3 and TRBJ2-3, is GAGVSQTPSNKVTEKGKYVELRCDPISGHTALYWYRQSLGQGPEFLIYFQGTGAADDSGLPNDRFFAVRPEGSVSTLKIQRTERGDSAVYLCASSLTFATSTDTQYFGPGTRLTVL.

The V gene is TRBV18, the J gene TRBJ2-4, with D maybe TRBD2 (5 bases). The CDR3 runs to 15 residues. Per germline, CDR1 KGHSH and CDR2 LQKENI. The V end was cut by 3 bases, the J end by 0 bases, with 9 bases between. The CDR3 sequence: CASSPMGEAKNIQYF. The CDR3 DNA reads as TGTGCCAGCTCACCTATGGGAGAAGCCAAAAACATTCAGTACTTC.

The chain recombines TRBV15 with TRBJ1-2, with D maybe TRBD1 (5 bases). The germline V and J ends were trimmed by 1 base and 7 bases, with 13 bases remaining between them. The germline V gene has CDR1 LNHNV and CDR2 YYDKDF (reference sequence). This CDR3 comprises 14 residues. The CDR3 nucleotides are TGTGCCACCAGCAGAGCCCAGGGTGGAGCTGGCTACACCTTC. Encoded protein: CATSRAQGGAGYTF.

The chain combines TRBV7-9 with TRBJ2-3; maybe TRBD1 (6 bases). The CDR3 is made up of 14 amino acids. Germline-derived CDR1 and CDR2 are SEHNR and FQNEAQ (reference sequence). Trimming pared 5 bases from V and 5 bases from J, leaving 14 bases between. The CDR3 protein is CASSPDRSLDTQYF. The CDR3, as DNA: TGTGCCAGCAGCCCCGACAGGTCTTTAGATACGCAGTATTTT.

CDR3 sequence (DNA): TGTGCCAGCAGTTTGAGCGGGACCACCTACAATGAGCAGTTCTTC. It specifies CASSLSGTTYNEQFF. The V gene is TRBV6-5, the J gene TRBJ2-1; 7 nucleotides line up with TRBD2. This CDR3 comprises 15 residues. Germline V CDR1 and CDR2: MNHEY, SVGAGI. With 4 bases clipped from V and 2 bases from J, the junction kept 5 bases outside the gene matches.

This chain connects TRBV25-1 to TRBJ2-3; 8 positions agree with TRBD1. The length of the CDR3 is 15 residues. Germline loops: CDR1 MGHDK, CDR2 SYGVNS. Trimming cost V 6 bases and J 2 bases; bases outside gene matches: 7. CDR3 loop: CASSLGQGVTDTQYF. The CDR3 DNA reads as TGTGCCAGCAGCCTTGGACAGGGCGTCACAGATACGCAGTATTTT.

The chain has TRBV6-5 and TRBJ1-1; tentative D call: TRBD1 (5 bases). The germline gives CDR1 MNHEY, CDR2 SVGAGI. This CDR3 is 13 amino acids long. V lost 6 bases to trimming and J lost 4 bases, with 12 bases between them. The CDR3 sequence is CASSRAGFTEAFF. CDR3 bases: TGTGCCAGCAGCCGTGCAGGGTTCACTGAAGCTTTCTTT.

This clone was detected only once. The CDR3: CASSLVGQGRGQPQHF. The DNA of the CDR3 is TGTGCCAGCAGCTTAGTGGGACAGGGGAGGGGGCAGCCCCAGCATTTT. The chain combines TRBV7-2 with TRBJ1-5; TRBD1 agrees at 10 bases. Per the germline V gene, CDR1 is SGHTA and CDR2 is FQGNSA. The CDR3 length is 16 residues. Germline trimming cut 1 base from V and 7 bases from J; bases unmatched to any gene: 7.

The chain joins TRBV7-3 to TRBJ2-1, with a weak D call TRBD1 (5 bases). Trimming shortened V by 0 bases and J by 0 bases, and 9 bases separated the two germline ends. The CDR3 runs 16 residues. CDR1 is SGHTA and CDR2 is FQGTGA in the germline V gene. CDR3 in DNA: TGTGCCAGCAGCTTAACTCGTGACAGCTCCTACAATGAGCAGTTCTTC. This encodes CASSLTRDSSYNEQFF.

CDR3 protein: CASSLQFANTGELFF. The CDR3 bases are TGTGCCAGCAGCTTGCAGTTCGCGAACACCGGGGAGCTGTTTTTT. V and J are TRBV5-6 and TRBJ2-2; D not certain. Trimming cost V 1 base and J 0 bases, with 7 bases left between them. CDR1 is SGHDT, CDR2 YYEEEE, per germline. CDR3 length: 15 amino acids.

This clone was detected only a few times. V is TRBV18 and J is TRBJ2-6, with D maybe TRBD1 (5 bases). The CDR3 runs 17 residues. The V gene lost 3 bases and the J gene lost 2 bases, with 14 bases spanning the gap. The germline gives CDR1 KGHSH, CDR2 LQKENI. The CDR3, as DNA: TGTGCCAGCTCACCCGCCGTCCCCAGGGCTGGGGCCAACGTCCTGACTTTC. It is translated as CASSPAVPRAGANVLTF.

The chain employs TRBV27 and TRBJ2-1; no reliable D call. There are 12 residues in the CDR3. CDR1 is MNHEY, CDR2 SMNVEV, per germline (reference sequence). The ends were cut back, 4 bases at V and 7 bases at J, with 8 bases in the middle. CDR3 in amino acids: CASSSDKNEQFF. CDR3 sequence (DNA): TGTGCCAGCAGTTCAGACAAGAATGAGCAGTTCTTC.

The sample holds a few counts of this clone. The V and J genes are TRBV30 and TRBJ1-5; D gene uncertain. V shed 5 bases and J shed 4 bases, with 9 bases lying between them. The CDR3 has 12 amino acids. The germline CDR1 and CDR2 sequences are GTSNPN and SVGIG (reference sequence). The CDR3: CAWGEANQPQHF. The CDR3, as DNA: TGTGCCTGGGGGGAGGCGAATCAGCCCCAGCATTTT.

The chain recombines TRBV21-1 with TRBJ2-3; the table's D call, TRBD2, was not checked against the DNA. TRBV21-1 is described as a pseudogene. This CDR3 comprises 13 residues. CDR3 in amino acids: CARPEGPTDTQYF. The DNA of the CDR3 is TGTGCCAGGCCGGAGGGCCCGACAGATACGCAGTATTTT.

This clone occurred once. V is TRBV18 and J is TRBJ2-5, with TRBD1 as a possible D gene (6 bases). The CDR3 sequence is 15 residues long. Trimming stripped 6 bases from V and 2 bases from J, with 16 bases between. Germline lookup yields CDR1 KGHSH and CDR2 LQKENI. CDR3: CASSLLGTPQETQYF. Here the CDR3 DNA reads TGTGCCAGCTCGCTGCTGGGGACACCTCAAGAGACCCAGTACTTC. Full variable domain (missing parts from reference TRBV18 and TRBJ2-5): NAGVMQNPRHLVRRRGQEARLRCSPMKGHSHVYWYRQLPEEGLKFMVYLQKENIIDESGMPKERFSAEFPKEGPSILRIQQVVRGDSAAYFCASSLLGTPQETQYFGPGTRLLVL.